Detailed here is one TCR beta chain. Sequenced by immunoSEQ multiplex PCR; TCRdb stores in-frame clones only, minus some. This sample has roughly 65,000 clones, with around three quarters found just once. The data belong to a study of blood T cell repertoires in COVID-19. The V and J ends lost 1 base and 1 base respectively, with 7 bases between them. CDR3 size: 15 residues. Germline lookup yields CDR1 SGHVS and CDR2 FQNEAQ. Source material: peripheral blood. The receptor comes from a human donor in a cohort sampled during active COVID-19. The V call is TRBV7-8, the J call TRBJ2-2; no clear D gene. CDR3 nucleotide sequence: TGTGCCAGCAGCTTAGTCGGCGGGAACACCGGGGAGCTGTTTTTT. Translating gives CASSLVGGNTGELFF.